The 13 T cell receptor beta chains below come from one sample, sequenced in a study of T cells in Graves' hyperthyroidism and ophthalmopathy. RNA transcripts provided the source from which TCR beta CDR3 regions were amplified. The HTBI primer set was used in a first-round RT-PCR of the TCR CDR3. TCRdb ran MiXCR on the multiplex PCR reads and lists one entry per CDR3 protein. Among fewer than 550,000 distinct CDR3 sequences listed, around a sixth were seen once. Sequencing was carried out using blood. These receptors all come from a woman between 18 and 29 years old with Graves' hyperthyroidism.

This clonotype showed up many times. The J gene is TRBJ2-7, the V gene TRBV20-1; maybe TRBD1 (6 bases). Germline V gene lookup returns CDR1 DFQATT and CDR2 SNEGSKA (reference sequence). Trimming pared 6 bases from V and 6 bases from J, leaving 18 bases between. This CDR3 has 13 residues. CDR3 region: CSAGATGLIEQYF. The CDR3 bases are TGCAGTGCGGGAGCAACAGGGTTGATCGAGCAGTACTTC.

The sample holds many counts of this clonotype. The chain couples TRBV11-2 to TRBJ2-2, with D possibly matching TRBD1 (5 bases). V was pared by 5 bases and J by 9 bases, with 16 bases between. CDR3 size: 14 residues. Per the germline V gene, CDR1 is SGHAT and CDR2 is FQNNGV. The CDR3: CASSQGLGLRELFF. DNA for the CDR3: TGTGCCAGCAGCCAGGGCTTGGGGCTCCGGGAGCTGTTTTTT. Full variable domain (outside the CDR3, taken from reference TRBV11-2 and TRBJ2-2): EAGVAQSPRYKIIEKRQSVAFWCNPISGHATLYWYQQILGQGPKLLIQFQNNGVVDDSQLPKDRFSAERLKGVDSTLKIQPAKLEDSAVYLCASSQGLGLRELFFGEGSRLTVL.

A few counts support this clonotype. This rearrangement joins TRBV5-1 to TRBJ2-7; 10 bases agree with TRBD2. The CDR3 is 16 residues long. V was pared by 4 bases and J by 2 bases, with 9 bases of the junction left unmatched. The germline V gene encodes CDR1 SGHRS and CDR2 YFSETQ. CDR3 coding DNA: TGCGCCAGCAGCCCAGATAGCGGGAGGTTCACCTACGAGCAGTACTTC. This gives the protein CASSPDSGRFTYEQYF.

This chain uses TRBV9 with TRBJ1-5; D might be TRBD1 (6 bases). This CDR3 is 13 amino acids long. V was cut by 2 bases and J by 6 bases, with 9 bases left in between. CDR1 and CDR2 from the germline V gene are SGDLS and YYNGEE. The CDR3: CASSVGTSQPQHF. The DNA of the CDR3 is TGTGCCAGCAGCGTGGGGACATCTCAGCCCCAGCATTTT.

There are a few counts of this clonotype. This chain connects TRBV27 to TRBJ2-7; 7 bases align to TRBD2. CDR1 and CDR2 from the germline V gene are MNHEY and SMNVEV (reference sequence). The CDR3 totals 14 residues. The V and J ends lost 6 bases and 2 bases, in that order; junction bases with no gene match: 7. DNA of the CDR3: TGTGCCAGCAGCCCTAGCGGAAATCCCTACGAGCAGTACTTC. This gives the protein CASSPSGNPYEQYF.

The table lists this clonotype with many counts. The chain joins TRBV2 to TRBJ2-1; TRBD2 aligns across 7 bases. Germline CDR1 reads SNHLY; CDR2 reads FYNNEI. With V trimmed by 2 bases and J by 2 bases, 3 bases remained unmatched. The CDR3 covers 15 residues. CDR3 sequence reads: CASSESGNTYNEQFF. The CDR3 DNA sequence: TGTGCCAGCAGTGAAAGCGGGAACACCTACAATGAGCAGTTCTTC.

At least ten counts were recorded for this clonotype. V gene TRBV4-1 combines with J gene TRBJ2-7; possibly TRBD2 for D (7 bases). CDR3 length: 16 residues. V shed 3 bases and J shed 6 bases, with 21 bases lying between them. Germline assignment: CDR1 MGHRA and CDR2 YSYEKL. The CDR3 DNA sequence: TGCGCCAGCAGCCACGGGGACGGGGGGCCCCCCTCCGAGCAGTACTTC. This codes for CASSHGDGGPPSEQYF.

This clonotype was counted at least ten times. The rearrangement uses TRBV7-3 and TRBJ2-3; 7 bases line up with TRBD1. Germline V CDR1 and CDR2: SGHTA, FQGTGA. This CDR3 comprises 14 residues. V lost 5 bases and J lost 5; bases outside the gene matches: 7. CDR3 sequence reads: CASSRGLMGDTQYF. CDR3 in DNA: TGTGCCAGCAGCAGGGGGCTGATGGGAGATACGCAGTATTTT.

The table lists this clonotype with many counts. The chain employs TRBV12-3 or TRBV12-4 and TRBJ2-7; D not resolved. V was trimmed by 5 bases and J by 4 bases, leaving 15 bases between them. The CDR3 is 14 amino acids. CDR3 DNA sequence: TGTGCCAGCAGTCCCACCGACTTAGCTTACGAGCAGTACTTC. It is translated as CASSPTDLAYEQYF.

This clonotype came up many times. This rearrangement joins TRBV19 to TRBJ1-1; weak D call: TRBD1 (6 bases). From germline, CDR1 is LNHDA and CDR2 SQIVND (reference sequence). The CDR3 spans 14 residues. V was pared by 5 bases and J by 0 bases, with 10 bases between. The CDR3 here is CASSLRGMNTEAFF. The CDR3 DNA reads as TGTGCCAGTAGTCTAAGGGGGATGAACACTGAAGCTTTCTTT.

The CDR3 here is CATWTGGYNQPQHF. Here the CDR3 DNA reads TGTGCCACTTGGACAGGGGGCTACAATCAGCCCCAGCATTTT. The V and J genes are TRBV19 and TRBJ1-5, with 11 positions matching TRBD1. Germline values: CDR1 LNHDA, CDR2 SQIVND (reference sequence). J was trimmed by 3 bases and V by 10 bases; bases with no gene match: 5. The CDR3 has 14 residues. Full variable domain (outside the CDR3, taken from reference TRBV19 and TRBJ1-5): DGGITQSPKYLFRKEGQNVTLSCEQNLNHDAMYWYRQDPGQGLRLIYYSQIVNDFQKGDIAEGYSVSREKKESFPLTVTSAQKNPTAFYLCATWTGGYNQPQHFGDGTRLSIL.

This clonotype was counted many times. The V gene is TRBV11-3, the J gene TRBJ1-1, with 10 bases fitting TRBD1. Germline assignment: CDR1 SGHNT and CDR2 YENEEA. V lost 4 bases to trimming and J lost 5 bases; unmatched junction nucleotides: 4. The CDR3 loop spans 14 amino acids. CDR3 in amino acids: CASSSGQGGTEAFF. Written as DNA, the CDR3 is TGTGCCAGCAGCTCCGGACAGGGGGGGACTGAAGCTTTCTTT.

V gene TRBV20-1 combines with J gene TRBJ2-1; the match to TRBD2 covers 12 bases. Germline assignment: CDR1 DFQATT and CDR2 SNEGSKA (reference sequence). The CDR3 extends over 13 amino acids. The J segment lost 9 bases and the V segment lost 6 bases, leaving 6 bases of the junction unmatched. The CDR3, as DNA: TGCAGTGCCACGGGACTAGCGGGCATTGAGCAGTTCTTC. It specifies CSATGLAGIEQFF.